These 7 T cell receptor beta chains came from one sample sequenced in a study of control samples from healthy donors and cancer patients. The protocol was immunoSEQ multiplex PCR, while the TCRdb copy is restricted to in-frame clones and leaves out a portion. In the table there are 100,000 to 150,000 clones, 92% of which are singletons. The sequencing sample was made of PBMCs. The receptor source for this set is an older man with head and neck cancer.

The chain uses TRBV5-1 and TRBJ2-2; 8 nucleotides agree with TRBD1. The germline V gene encodes CDR1 SGHRS and CDR2 YFSETQ. Trimming cost V 0 bases and J 1 base; bases outside gene matches: 8. This CDR3 has 18 residues. The CDR3 nucleotides are TGCGCCAGCAGCTTGGCTCCGGGACAGGTGTTGAACACCGGGGAGCTGTTTTTT. Residues: CASSLAPGQVLNTGELFF.

This chain joins TRBV5-1 and TRBJ2-7; 11 nucleotides line up with TRBD1. Unmatched junction bases numbered 9, after V lost 4 bases and J lost 6 bases. The CDR3 is 15 amino acids. In germline, CDR1 is SGHRS, CDR2 YFSETQ. The CDR3 bases are TGCGCCAGCAGCACCTCCGGGACAGGGGGGGGCGAGCAGTACTTC. It specifies CASSTSGTGGGEQYF.

This chain uses TRBV5-4 with TRBJ2-7; 10 bases align to TRBD2. Germline V CDR1 and CDR2: SGHNT, YYREEE (reference sequence). The CDR3 is made up of 16 amino acids. The trim removed 4 bases at V and 2 bases at J, leaving 9 bases unmatched. For the CDR3, the DNA is TGTGCCAGCAGCAATCCCGGGACTAGCGCCACCTACGAGCAGTACTTC. Protein sequence: CASSNPGTSATYEQYF.

This chain joins TRBV19 and TRBJ1-5; 10 nucleotides align to TRBD1. The trim removed 8 bases at V and 2 bases at J, leaving 9 bases unmatched. CDR3 length: 16 amino acids. From germline, CDR1 is LNHDA and CDR2 SQIVND (reference sequence). CDR3 in DNA: TGTGCCAGTTACCAATCCGGGACAGGGGGCAATCAGCCCCAGCATTTT. It encodes CASYQSGTGGNQPQHF.

CDR3 in DNA: TGTGCCAGCAGCCAAGGGACTAGCGGGAGCAATGAGCAGTTCTTC. Translating gives CASSQGTSGSNEQFF. This chain joins TRBV7-8 and TRBJ2-1, with 14 bases matching TRBD2. The germline CDR1 and CDR2 sequences are SGHVS and FQNEAQ. The ends lost 5 bases at V and 6 bases at J; junction bases unmatched: 3. The CDR3 is 15 residues long.

The rearrangement uses TRBV6-4 and TRBJ2-2; TRBD2 matches 11 bases. CDR3 size: 15 residues. V shed 3 bases and J 6 bases; nucleotides not matched to a gene: 3. Germline CDR1 and CDR2: MRHNA and SNTAGT. Here the CDR3 DNA reads TGTGCCAGCAGTGAACTAGCGGGAGTCCCCGGGGAGCTGTTTTTT. Protein: CASSELAGVPGELFF.

J is TRBJ2-4 and V is TRBV19; D is unclear. Looked up from germline, CDR1 is LNHDA and CDR2 is SQIVND (reference sequence). The germline V and J ends were trimmed by 8 bases and 0 bases, with 8 bases remaining between them. The CDR3 has 13 amino acids. The CDR3 protein is CASSWRAKNIQYF. The CDR3, as DNA: TGTGCCAGTTCCTGGAGAGCCAAAAACATTCAGTACTTC. Looking up the rest from reference TRBV19 and TRBJ2-4 gives the full variable domain: DGGITQSPKYLFRKEGQNVTLSCEQNLNHDAMYWYRQDPGQGLRLIYYSQIVNDFQKGDIAEGYSVSREKKESFPLTVTSAQKNPTAFYLCASSWRAKNIQYFGAGTRLSVL.